What follows are 27 T cell receptor beta chains derived from one specimen sequenced in a study of shared T cell receptors in the human thymus. Clones were sequenced by immunoSEQ multiplex PCR, and TCRdb holds only the in-frame ones, with some missing. In the table there are some 640,000 clones, more than 75% of which are singletons. This sample was also put to use in a study of human thymus T cells.

The sequencing input was thymocytes. All receptors come from a boy under two years old with a congenital heart defect.

This chain uses TRBV7-2 with TRBJ1-4; TRBD1 might be the D (6 bases). The CDR3 is 16 residues long. Germline loops: CDR1 SGHTA, CDR2 FQGNSA. Trimming stripped 3 bases from V and 8 bases from J, with 19 bases between. CDR3 nucleotide sequence: TGTGCCAGCAGCTTGGACCTCACAGGGTTTGGGGAAAAACTGTTTTTT. Its protein is CASSLDLTGFGEKLFF. Full variable domain (rest looked up from reference TRBV7-2 and TRBJ1-4): GAGVSQSPSNKVTEKGKDVELRCDPISGHTALYWYRQSLGQGLEFLIYFQGNSAPDKSGLPSDRFSAERTGGSVSTLTIQRTQQEDSAVYLCASSLDLTGFGEKLFFGSGTQLSVL.

The chain is built from TRBV5-6 and TRBJ1-6; TRBD1 is a possible D gene (5 bases). V was trimmed by 3 bases and J by 8 bases, leaving 12 bases between them. The CDR3 runs to 14 residues. Per germline, CDR1 SGHDT and CDR2 YYEEEE. The chain's CDR3 is CASSSLPGDSPLHF. DNA of the CDR3: TGTGCCAGCAGCTCTCTCCCGGGGGATTCACCCCTCCACTTT.

The rearrangement uses TRBV6-5 and TRBJ2-5, with 11 bases fitting TRBD2. The CDR3 consists of 14 residues. Trimming removed 6 bases from V and 4 bases from J; junction bases left unmatched: 4. The V gene's germline CDR1 is MNHEY and CDR2 SVGAGI. The CDR3 DNA reads as TGTGCCAGCAGACCACTAGCGGGAGTAGAGACCCAGTACTTC. It yields the protein CASRPLAGVETQYF.

The chain links TRBV5-3 to TRBJ1-2; TRBD1 matches at 7 bases. TRBV5-3 is an ORF, with its function uncertain. V lost 4 bases to trimming and J lost 2 bases; unmatched junction nucleotides: 5. CDR3 length equals 14 residues. DNA for the CDR3: TGTGCCAGAAGCGGACGGGACAGAAACTATGGCTACACCTTC. It yields the protein CARSGRDRNYGYTF.

The chain has TRBV4-1 and TRBJ1-1, with D tentatively TRBD1 (5 bases). Germline CDR1 and CDR2: MGHRA and YSYEKL. This CDR3 contains 14 residues. Trimming removed 3 bases from V and 4 bases from J, with 12 bases in between. The CDR3 DNA follows: TGCGCCAGCAGCCAGCGGGGTGGGACCACTGAAGCTTTCTTT. Its protein is CASSQRGGTTEAFF.

Here the CDR3 reads CSVTANTEAFF. The CDR3 nucleotides are TGCAGCGTTACTGCGAACACTGAAGCTTTCTTT. This sequence joins TRBV20-1 and TRBJ1-1; D is unclear. Per germline, CDR1 DFQATT and CDR2 SNEGSKA (reference sequence). The CDR3 sequence is 11 residues long.

V gene TRBV9 combines with J gene TRBJ2-7, with a tentative D call TRBD1 (5 bases). Germline V gives CDR1 SGDLS, CDR2 YYNGEE. The length of the CDR3 is 14 residues. The V end was cut by 0 bases, the J end by 2 bases, with 9 bases between. The CDR3 nucleotides are TGTGCCAGCAGCGTAGCTACAGGCGCCTACGAGCAGTACTTC. Its protein is CASSVATGAYEQYF.

This clone was seen a few times. The V call is TRBV4-2, the J call TRBJ1-1; 8 bases agree with TRBD1. The CDR3 is made up of 18 amino acids. The germline V gene encodes CDR1 LGHNA and CDR2 YNFKEQ. V gave up 1 base and J gave up 6 bases; unmatched junction bases: 16. CDR3 sequence: CASSQATIGQGGDAEAFF. In DNA, the CDR3 is TGTGCCAGCAGCCAAGCGACAATCGGACAGGGTGGTGACGCTGAAGCTTTCTTT.

The chain has TRBV6-1 and TRBJ1-1, with D unresolved. The CDR3 length is 12 residues. CDR1 MNHNS and CDR2 SASEGT come from the germline V gene. Between the trimmed V and J ends, which lost 6 bases and 7 bases, there was a span of 12 bases. CDR3 residues: CASSALEREAFF. CDR3 sequence (DNA): TGTGCCAGCAGCGCTTTGGAGCGTGAAGCTTTCTTT.

The V call is TRBV19, the J call TRBJ2-5, with D perhaps matching TRBD1 (5 bases). Trimming pared 3 bases from V and 1 base from J, leaving 15 bases between. CDR1 LNHDA and CDR2 SQIVND come from the germline V gene (reference sequence). The CDR3 runs to 16 residues. In nucleotides, the CDR3 is TGTGCCAGTAGTATGGTCTTCCCACAGGCCCAAGAGACCCAGTACTTC. Protein: CASSMVFPQAQETQYF.

The CDR3 sequence is CASRGLAGDTQYF. CDR3 in DNA: TGTGCCAGCAGGGGACTAGCGGGAGATACGCAGTATTTT. The rearrangement joins TRBV25-1 to TRBJ2-3; TRBD2 aligns across 12 bases. The junction had 0 bases not matched to a gene; V was cut back by 6 bases and J by 5 bases. In germline, CDR1 is MGHDK, CDR2 SYGVNS. The CDR3 length is 13 residues.

CDR3 nucleotides: TGTGCCAGCAGCCCGATGGGACTAGGAAGTAATGAGCAGTTCTTC. Amino acids: CASSPMGLGSNEQFF. The chain couples TRBV14 to TRBJ2-1; 8 bases fit TRBD2. V lost 4 bases to trimming and J lost 7 bases; unmatched junction nucleotides: 9. CDR1 SGHDN and CDR2 FVKESK come from the germline V gene. This CDR3 comprises 15 residues.

This clone has only one observation. This sequence joins TRBV2 and TRBJ2-1, with TRBD2 matching 8 bases. V trimming: 4 bases; J trimming: 12 bases; junction bases outside the gene matches: 8. Per germline, CDR1 SNHLY and CDR2 FYNNEI. This CDR3 spans 13 amino acids. The CDR3 here is CASSGGGGRLQFF. DNA of the CDR3: TGTGCCAGCAGTGGTGGGGGCGGGAGGTTGCAGTTCTTC.

This clone was picked up a small number of times. The chain carries TRBV28 and TRBJ1-1, with TRBD1 matching 8 bases. This CDR3 is built from 11 residues. Per the germline V gene, CDR1 is MDHEN and CDR2 is SYDVKM. The J segment lost 8 bases and the V segment lost 6 bases, leaving 2 bases of the junction unmatched. CDR3 nucleotide sequence: TGTGCCAGCAGGCGGGACAGGGAAGCTTTCTTT. Its translation: CASRRDREAFF.

The rearrangement uses TRBV27 and TRBJ1-1; the match to TRBD1 covers 12 bases. The V segment lost 0 bases and the J segment 11 bases; nucleotides outside the gene matches: 4. This CDR3 is built from 14 residues. Per germline, CDR1 MNHEY and CDR2 SMNVEV (reference sequence). This chain's CDR3 is CASSLSMGQGAAFF. CDR3 coding DNA: TGTGCCAGCAGTTTATCGATGGGACAGGGGGCGGCTTTCTTT.

V gene TRBV23-1 combines with J gene TRBJ1-5; 9 bases are a match to TRBD1. Being an ORF, TRBV23-1 has a function that is uncertain. The CDR3 spans 15 residues. Trimming removed 7 bases from V and 4 bases from J; junction bases left unmatched: 8. CDR3 nucleotides: TGCGCCAGCACACCAGGGACAGGGTGGAATCAGCCCCAGCATTTT. Its protein product is CASTPGTGWNQPQHF.

The chain uses TRBV11-1 and TRBJ2-7; D is perhaps TRBD1 (6 bases). Germline CDR1 and CDR2: SGHAT and FQDESV (reference sequence). The CDR3 length is 16 residues. Trimming cost V 5 bases and J 0 bases, with 17 bases left between them. The CDR3 DNA is TGTGCCAGCAGCCCGACGGGACAACTGAGCTCCTACGAGCAGTACTTC. This translates into CASSPTGQLSSYEQYF.

The chain joins TRBV10-1 to TRBJ1-1; 8 bases align to TRBD1. V lost 2 bases, J lost 4 bases, and 3 bases stayed unmatched. The CDR3 is made up of 14 amino acids. Germline V gene sequence: CDR1 WNHNN, CDR2 SYGVQD (reference sequence). CDR3 loop: CASSEDRGGTEAFF. Here the CDR3 DNA reads TGCGCCAGCAGTGAGGACAGGGGTGGCACTGAAGCTTTCTTT.

This chain joins TRBV4-3 and TRBJ1-2, with 8 positions matching TRBD1. The CDR3 has 17 residues. Per the germline V gene, CDR1 is LGHNA and CDR2 is YSLEER. V shed 0 bases and J 4 bases; nucleotides not matched to a gene: 10. CDR3 region: CASSQDVQGAFLYGYTF. CDR3 nucleotides: TGCGCCAGCAGCCAAGATGTTCAGGGGGCCTTTCTCTATGGCTACACCTTC.

The rearrangement uses TRBV27 and TRBJ1-5, with D unclear. The CDR3 totals 16 residues. V was cut by 1 base and J by 7 bases, with 17 bases left in between. Germline lookup yields CDR1 MNHEY and CDR2 SMNVEV (reference sequence). Here the CDR3 reads CASSLYSGLSDQPQHF. CDR3 nucleotides: TGTGCCAGCAGTTTATATAGCGGGTTGTCGGACCAGCCCCAGCATTTT.

This sequence joins TRBV5-1 and TRBJ1-3, with 9 bases matching TRBD1. The CDR3 spans 15 residues. Germline CDR1 and CDR2: SGHRS and YFSETQ. Germline trimming cut 2 bases from V and 3 bases from J; bases unmatched to any gene: 3. The CDR3 sequence: CASSFRDRDGNTIYF. The DNA for the CDR3 is TGCGCCAGCAGCTTCCGGGACAGGGATGGAAACACCATATATTTT.

V usage is TRBV4-3 and J usage is TRBJ1-5, with D unclear. Germline values: CDR1 LGHNA, CDR2 YSLEER. The CDR3 is made up of 13 amino acids. V lost 4 bases and J lost 4, with 8 bases in between. The CDR3 protein is CASSRGLNQPQHF. The DNA of the CDR3 is TGCGCCAGCAGCCGAGGTCTTAATCAGCCCCAGCATTTT.

The chain uses TRBV6-5 and TRBJ2-7, with TRBD2 as a possible D gene (6 bases). V was shortened by 10 bases and J by 4 bases, with 17 bases between the two germline ends. The germline V gene has CDR1 MNHEY and CDR2 SVGAGI. The length of the CDR3 is 13 residues. CDR3 sequence: CATAAGRVYEQYF. As DNA, the CDR3 is TGTGCCACCGCTGCGGGAAGGGTGTACGAGCAGTACTTC.

V and J are TRBV14 and TRBJ2-5; D is perhaps TRBD1 (6 bases). Trimming removed 5 bases from V and 5 bases from J, with 18 bases in between. This CDR3 is 15 amino acids long. The germline V gene encodes CDR1 SGHDN and CDR2 FVKESK. CDR3 nucleotide sequence: TGTGCCAGCAGCGACTCAGGGGATTTCAAGGAGACCCAGTACTTC. Translation: CASSDSGDFKETQYF.

The chain has TRBV11-2 and TRBJ2-1, with 9 nucleotides matching TRBD2. J lost 4 bases, V lost 1 base, and 8 bases had no gene match. Germline V gene lookup returns CDR1 SGHAT and CDR2 FQNNGV. This CDR3 region has 17 residues. The CDR3 region is CASSLVAGGPFYNEQFF. For the CDR3, the DNA is TGTGCCAGCAGCTTAGTTGCGGGGGGGCCGTTTTACAATGAGCAGTTCTTC.

This clone showed up just a few times. DNA for the CDR3: TGCAGCGTTGAGGAGATGACCGACAATGAGCAGTTCTTC. Translated, it gives CSVEEMTDNEQFF. The V gene is TRBV29-1, the J gene TRBJ2-1; D uncertain. The CDR3 consists of 13 residues. Germline lookup yields CDR1 SQVTM and CDR2 ANQGSEA. V gave up 3 bases and J gave up 5 bases, with 11 bases separating them.

The genes are TRBV4-1 and TRBJ2-1; 9 bases match TRBD1. Looked up from germline, CDR1 is MGHRA and CDR2 is YSYEKL. V was clipped by 4 bases and J by 8 bases; unmatched bases: 24. This CDR3 contains 20 residues. CDR3 loop: CASSPHPRQGDFGQHYEQFF. CDR3 nucleotide sequence: TGCGCCAGCAGCCCCCACCCCCGACAGGGGGATTTTGGACAACACTATGAGCAGTTCTTC.